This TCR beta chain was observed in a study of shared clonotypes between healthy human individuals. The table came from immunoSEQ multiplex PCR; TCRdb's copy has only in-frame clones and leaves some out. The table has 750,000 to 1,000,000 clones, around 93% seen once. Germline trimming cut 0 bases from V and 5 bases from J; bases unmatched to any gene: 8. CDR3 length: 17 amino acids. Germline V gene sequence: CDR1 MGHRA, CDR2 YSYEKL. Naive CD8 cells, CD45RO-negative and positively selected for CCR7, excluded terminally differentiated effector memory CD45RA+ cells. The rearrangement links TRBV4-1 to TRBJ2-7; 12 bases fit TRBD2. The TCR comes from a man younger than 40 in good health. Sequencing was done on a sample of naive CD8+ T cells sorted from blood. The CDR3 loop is CASSQDPTSGSLDEQYF. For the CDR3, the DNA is TGCGCCAGCAGCCAAGACCCGACTAGCGGGAGCCTAGACGAGCAGTACTTC.